A selection of T cell receptor beta chains follows, all from one sample in a study of cytomegalovirus exposure and HLA in healthy donors. Assay used: immunoSEQ multiplex PCR; TCRdb lists only in-frame clones, some missing. Counted here are about 120,000 clones, around nine tenths occurring once; the ten biggest clones make up around 6%. Specimen: PBMCs. All receptors come from a woman aged 18-35 years in good health and CMV-seropositive. Both conserved end residues are part of each CDR3. Fields, in order: V gene, J gene, D gene, clone size, CDR3 protein, CDR3 DNA. The D gene is left open where the match is weak. The size entry is marked missing in some rows and otherwise reads once, few, many or a size class.

TRBV2,TRBJ1-5,TRBD1,once,CASSNSGQGSNQPQHF,TGTGCCAGCAGTAATTCGGGACAGGGAAGCAATCAGCCCCAGCATTTT
TRBV7-8,TRBJ1-2,TRBD1,-,CASSGQGTYGYTF,TGTGCCAGCAGCGGACAGGGTACCTATGGCTACACCTTC
TRBV5-5,TRBJ1-5,-,-,CASSLSGNQPQHF,TGTGCCAGCAGCTTGTCCGGCAATCAGCCCCAGCATTTT
TRBV15,TRBJ2-7,-,once,CATSRDWPYEQYF,TGTGCCACCAGCAGAGATTGGCCCTACGAGCAGTACTTC
TRBV7-9,TRBJ1-5,-,-,CATSPNGYNQPQHF,TGTGCCACCTCCCCAAACGGGTACAATCAGCCCCAGCATTTT
TRBV7-9,TRBJ1-4,-,-,CASSLTATNEKLFF,TGTGCCAGCAGCTTAACAGCAACTAATGAAAAACTGTTTTTT
TRBV5-1,TRBJ1-4,-,few,CASSLSTERRGEKLFF,TGCGCCAGCAGCTTGTCGACGGAACGAAGAGGGGAAAAACTGTTTTTT
TRBV28,TRBJ1-1,-,-,CASSSPTVMNTEAFF,TGTGCCAGCAGTTCGCCGACTGTGATGAACACTGAAGCTTTCTTT
TRBV7-8,TRBJ2-7,-,-,CASSSTGEQYF,TGTGCCAGCAGCTCAACAGGGGAGCAGTACTTC
TRBV6-4,TRBJ2-3,TRBD2,-,CASSELAGASTDTQYF,TGTGCCAGCAGTGAACTAGCGGGAGCTAGCACAGATACGCAGTATTTT
TRBV27,TRBJ2-5,-,-,CASRRGDSQETQYF,TGTGCCAGCAGGCGGGGGGACAGCCAAGAGACCCAGTACTTC
TRBV19,TRBJ2-3,TRBD2,-,CASATVAGRPSTDTQYF,TGTGCCAGTGCCACGGTAGCGGGGCGCCCTAGCACAGATACGCAGTATTTT
TRBV30,TRBJ1-2,TRBD1,once,CAWLDRGVYGYTF,TGTGCCTGGCTGGACAGGGGGGTCTATGGCTACACCTTC
TRBV6-1,TRBJ2-1,TRBD2,-,CASSEGLAGGRGEQFF,TGTGCCAGCAGTGAAGGGCTAGCGGGGGGGCGGGGTGAGCAGTTCTTC
TRBV5-1,TRBJ2-6,TRBD1,-,CASSLTSTGGSGANVLTF,TGCGCCAGCAGCTTGACTTCAACAGGGGGCTCAGGGGCCAACGTCCTGACTTTC
TRBV19,TRBJ2-7,TRBD1,-,CASSVRRQGYEQYF,TGTGCCAGTAGTGTTCGTAGACAGGGGTACGAGCAGTACTTC
TRBV5-1,TRBJ2-1,TRBD2,-,CASSSTLLASGGAHEQFF,TGCGCCAGCAGCTCCACTCTTCTGGCTAGCGGGGGGGCGCATGAGCAGTTCTTC
TRBV19,TRBJ2-3,-,-,CASSIDIGRTQYF,TGTGCCAGTAGTATAGATATAGGGAGGACGCAGTATTTT
TRBV4-1,TRBJ1-1,-,-,CASSQGTVTATVLEAFF,TGCGCCAGCAGCCAAGGAACTGTCACAGCCACAGTCCTTGAAGCTTTCTTT
TRBV5-1,TRBJ1-2,-,-,CASTLTGGGYTF,TGCGCCAGCACCTTGACAGGCGGTGGCTACACCTTC
TRBV19,TRBJ2-7,TRBD2,-,CASSIGAGSTYEQYF,TGTGCCAGTAGTATAGGAGCGGGAAGTACCTACGAGCAGTACTTC
TRBV19,TRBJ1-2,-,once,CASSPDGISIYGYTF,TGTGCCAGTAGTCCTGACGGGATCTCCATCTATGGCTACACCTTC
TRBV7-7,TRBJ2-1,TRBD2,once,CASSLGSGGGGEQFF,TGTGCTAGCAGCTTAGGTAGCGGGGGGGGTGGTGAGCAGTTCTTC